This T cell receptor (beta chain) was sequenced during a study of CXCR3-negative and CXCR3-positive naive CD8 T cells (dated by TCRdb to between 2018 and 2020). About the full investigation: Roughly 150 million TRB reads were obtained in total, roughly 1.5 +/- 0.3 million reads per library. Naive subsets from about 5 donors and memory cells from 3 donors were included in the TRBV-TRBJ cluster analysis. Diversity and physicochemical repertoire analyses covered roughly ten donors pooled from two independent experiments. Beyond this particular receptor, the publication reports: TRBV-TRBJ usage was similar between naive CXCR3-negative and CXCR3-positive cells from the same donor, while memory cells showed distinct patterns. Because CXCR3 expression was partially decreased after cryopreservation, freshly isolated PBMCs were used for most assays. Repertoire diversity was comparably high in both naive subsets but much lower in memory CD8+ T cells. Because surface CD5, which has been linked to self-reactivity in mice, was comparable between naive subsets, TCR interaction strength was also inferred from TRB CDR3 physicochemical properties.

Based on the germline V gene (reference sequence), the CDR1 and CDR2 sequences are SEHNR and FQNEAQ. CDR3 length: 12 amino acids, cysteine to phenylalanine. The nucleotide record is missing. As concerns this clonotype: No cognate antigen has been identified for it.

The run used a NextSeq 550. The Human TCR Profiling Kit (MiLaboratory) was used to make UMI-labeled 5' RACE TRB cDNA libraries. cDNA synthesis used the entire amount of extracted RNA, and PCR amplification then used the entire amount of cDNA produced. The libraries were made side by side, with each library going through the same number of PCR cycles. Per the original workflow: About 53,000 +/- 9,400 unique UMI-labeled TRB cDNA molecules per library were extracted with MIGEC and MiXCR, with at least two reads per UMI required. Each library averaged roughly 36,000 +/- 9,600 functional in-frame TRB CDR3 nucleotide clonotypes without stop codons. Diversity metrics, including normalized Shannon-Wiener and Chao1, were computed in VDJtools after downsampling to 5000 UMI-labeled TRB molecules per sample. VDJtools computed clonotype-size-weighted physicochemical properties of the central five CDR3 residues: interaction energy, strength, volume and Kidera factor 4. TCRdb reprocessed the reads, reporting each CDR3 protein sequence once and no DNA. None of the V and J calls come from the authors' own analysis; TCRdb made them. The table for this sample records about 56,000 distinct CDR3 sequences. The top ten clonotypes cover 20% to 25% of the sample.

Each CD8+ T cell subset was flow-sorted in triplicate, and 300,000 or so cells per subset were placed directly into RLT lysis buffer. Peripheral blood mononuclear cells were isolated from buffy coats by standard density gradient centrifugation. An RNeasy Mini Kit was used to extract total RNA from the sorted cells. Sequenced input: memory CD8+ T cells from blood. The meaning of the sample's cell subset or site label: conventional CD8+ memory T cells (TMEM), sorted as controls. The sequence came from a human donor in good health. Some clones in this sample may be carry-over from other donors' samples. The chain uses TRBV7-9 and TRBJ2-1. The CDR3 is CASSRYGNEQFF.